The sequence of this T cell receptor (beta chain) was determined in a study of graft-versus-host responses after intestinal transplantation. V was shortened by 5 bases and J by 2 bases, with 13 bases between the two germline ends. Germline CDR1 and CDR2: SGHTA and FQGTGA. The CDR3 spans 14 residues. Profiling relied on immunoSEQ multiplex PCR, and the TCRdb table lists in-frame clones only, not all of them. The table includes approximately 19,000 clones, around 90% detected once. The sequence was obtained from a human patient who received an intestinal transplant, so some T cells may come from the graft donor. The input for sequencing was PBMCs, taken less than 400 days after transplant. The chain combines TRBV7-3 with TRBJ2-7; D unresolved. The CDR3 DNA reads TGTGCCAGCAGCGCTCAGAGTCGCCCCTACGAGCAGTACTTC. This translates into CASSAQSRPYEQYF.